These 24 T cell receptor beta chains came from one sample sequenced in a study of cytomegalovirus exposure and HLA in healthy donors. The PCR used 60 Vbeta and 13 Jbeta primers. Libraries were prepared by immunoSEQ multiplex PCR; TCRdb keeps only in-frame clonotypes and omits some of them. The repertoire includes 130,000 to 150,000 clones, approximately 80% of them detected once, and 2.5% to 3% sits in the top ten. The sample was PBMCs. The receptor source for this set is a female donor in good health and CMV-seronegative.

This sequence joins TRBV29-1 and TRBJ2-3, with 7 positions matching TRBD2. The CDR3 length is 14 residues. V trimming: 4 bases; J trimming: 3 bases; junction bases outside the gene matches: 7. Germline V gene lookup returns CDR1 SQVTM and CDR2 ANQGSEA. As DNA, the CDR3 is TGCAGCGTTGCACTAGTGGGAGGGACAGATACGCAGTATTTT. This codes for CSVALVGGTDTQYF.

This chain connects TRBV7-2 to TRBJ1-1; weak D call: TRBD1 (6 bases). Trimming left V 5 bases short and J 6 bases short, with 16 bases between. Germline loops: CDR1 SGHTA, CDR2 FQGNSA. The CDR3 length is 14 residues. The CDR3 reads CASSGGIQGAEAFF. CDR3 in DNA: TGTGCCAGCAGCGGGGGCATCCAAGGCGCTGAAGCTTTCTTT. The full variable domain, completed using reference TRBV7-2 and TRBJ1-1, is GAGVSQSPSNKVTEKGKDVELRCDPISGHTALYWYRQSLGQGLEFLIYFQGNSAPDKSGLPSDRFSAERTGGSVSTLTIQRTQQEDSAVYLCASSGGIQGAEAFFGQGTRLTVV.

This sequence joins TRBV2 and TRBJ1-2; 9 positions match TRBD1. In germline, CDR1 is SNHLY, CDR2 FYNNEI. CDR3 length equals 17 residues. V lost 0 bases and J lost 6; bases outside the gene matches: 11. The CDR3 DNA is TGTGCCAGCAGTGAAGCGGTTCTAGCCGGGACAGGGCATGGCTACACCTTC. It translates to CASSEAVLAGTGHGYTF.

The V gene is TRBV28, the J gene TRBJ2-1; tentatively, D is TRBD1 (5 bases). Germline lookup yields CDR1 MDHEN and CDR2 SYDVKM. Trimming left V 7 bases short and J 0 bases short, with 16 bases between. The CDR3 runs 16 residues. CDR3 protein: CASTFLRASSYNEQFF. CDR3 sequence (DNA): TGTGCCAGCACCTTCCTCAGGGCGTCCTCCTACAATGAGCAGTTCTTC.

This chain connects TRBV27 to TRBJ2-7; 14 bases match TRBD2. Germline-derived CDR1 and CDR2 are MNHEY and SMNVEV (reference sequence). V lost 6 bases to trimming and J lost 5 bases; unmatched junction nucleotides: 3. The CDR3 sequence is 14 residues long. CDR3 sequence reads: CASRGLAGVHEQYF. The DNA for the CDR3 is TGTGCCAGCAGGGGACTAGCGGGAGTCCACGAGCAGTACTTC.

The table lists this clone with a few counts. The rearrangement joins TRBV7-6 to TRBJ1-1; D is undetermined. CDR3 size: 14 residues. Trimming cost V 1 base and J 8 bases, with 14 bases left between them. Germline CDR1 is SGHVS and CDR2 is FNYEAQ. The CDR3 region is CASSLGPIAGEAFF. CDR3 bases: TGTGCCAGCAGCTTAGGCCCGATCGCGGGAGAAGCTTTCTTT.

This clone is a singleton in its sample. The chain carries TRBV11-2 and TRBJ1-1; tentatively, D is TRBD1 (5 bases). The CDR3 has 17 residues. Germline loops: CDR1 SGHAT, CDR2 FQNNGV. The germline V and J ends were trimmed by 1 base and 4 bases, with 19 bases remaining between them. This CDR3 is CASSLAAGSQGGTEAFF. The CDR3 DNA reads TGTGCCAGCAGCTTAGCCGCCGGGTCTCAGGGTGGCACTGAAGCTTTCTTT.

In its sample, this clone was seen once. The chain is built from TRBV11-2 and TRBJ2-3, with a weak D call TRBD2 (5 bases). The V gene lost 2 bases and the J gene lost 2 bases, with 11 bases spanning the gap. This CDR3 comprises 15 residues. The germline V gene encodes CDR1 SGHAT and CDR2 FQNNGV. CDR3: CASSLLMGVTDTQYF. In DNA, the CDR3 is TGTGCCAGCAGCTTATTGATGGGAGTCACAGATACGCAGTATTTT. Drawing the rest from reference TRBV11-2 and TRBJ2-3, the complete variable domain is EAGVAQSPRYKIIEKRQSVAFWCNPISGHATLYWYQQILGQGPKLLIQFQNNGVVDDSQLPKDRFSAERLKGVDSTLKIQPAKLEDSAVYLCASSLLMGVTDTQYFGPGTRLTVL.

The J gene is TRBJ2-1, the V gene TRBV7-8, with D perhaps TRBD2 (5 bases). Trimming pared 2 bases from V and 5 bases from J, leaving 13 bases between. Germline values: CDR1 SGHVS, CDR2 FQNEAQ. This CDR3 is 15 amino acids long. The CDR3 reads CASSLFGGGHNEQFF. CDR3 DNA sequence: TGTGCCAGCAGCTTATTTGGAGGCGGGCACAATGAGCAGTTCTTC.

This chain uses TRBV2 with TRBJ2-4, with TRBD2 identical over 7 bases. From germline, CDR1 is SNHLY and CDR2 FYNNEI. This CDR3 region has 17 residues. V gave up 2 bases and J gave up 5 bases; unmatched junction bases: 12. Here the CDR3 DNA reads TGTGCCAGCAGTGAAATACGGTCGACTAGCTTTCAAAACATTCAGTACTTC. This codes for CASSEIRSTSFQNIQYF.

The genes are TRBV28 and TRBJ2-7; D not resolved. Germline V gene lookup returns CDR1 MDHEN and CDR2 SYDVKM. The V end lost 2 bases, the J end lost 3 bases, and 17 bases lay between the germline ends. CDR3 length: 16 residues. CDR3 sequence (DNA): TGTGCCAGCAGTTTAATATTAGCCCAAGGAGTCTACGAGCAGTACTTC. Translated: CASSLILAQGVYEQYF.

The chain has TRBV4-1 and TRBJ1-4; D is ambiguous. Trimming took 1 base from V and 8 from J, leaving 11 bases between them. Germline-derived CDR1 and CDR2 are MGHRA and YSYEKL. This CDR3 spans 14 amino acids. CDR3: CASSQAGVGEKLFF. The CDR3 DNA is TGCGCCAGCAGCCAAGCCGGGGTGGGGGAAAAACTGTTTTTT.

V and J are TRBV2 and TRBJ2-3; D might be TRBD2 (5 bases). The CDR3 runs to 12 residues. Per germline, CDR1 SNHLY and CDR2 FYNNEI. With 4 bases removed from V and 6 bases from J, the gap between germline ends came to 8 bases. The CDR3 DNA is TGTGCCAGCAGTGTAACGGGGGATACGCAGTATTTT. Protein sequence: CASSVTGDTQYF.

This rearrangement joins TRBV15 to TRBJ2-1, with 12 positions matching TRBD2. This CDR3 is 16 amino acids long. The germline V gene encodes CDR1 LNHNV and CDR2 YYDKDF (reference sequence). The J segment lost 8 bases and the V segment lost 0 bases, leaving 5 bases of the junction unmatched. The chain's CDR3 is CATSRDLLAGGHEQFF. For the CDR3, the DNA is TGTGCCACCAGCAGAGATCTCCTAGCGGGGGGGCATGAGCAGTTCTTC.

This CDR3 reads CASSPKTTMNTEAFF. In DNA form, the CDR3 reads TGTGCCAGCTCACCAAAAACAACGATGAACACTGAAGCTTTCTTT. This chain uses TRBV18 with TRBJ1-1, with D uncertain. CDR1 and CDR2 from the germline V gene are KGHSH and LQKENI. V dropped 2 bases and J dropped 0 bases, with 10 bases sitting between them. The CDR3 covers 15 residues.

The chain employs TRBV15 and TRBJ1-2; possibly TRBD1 for D (5 bases). CDR1 is LNHNV and CDR2 is YYDKDF in the germline V gene (reference sequence). The CDR3 has 13 residues. V lost 6 bases, J lost 8 bases, and 16 bases lay in between. The CDR3 DNA reads as TGTGCCACCAGGTCAACAGGTAATCCCGGCTACACCTTC. This gives the protein CATRSTGNPGYTF.

This clone showed up just a few times. The rearrangement links TRBV5-1 to TRBJ2-7; D gene ambiguous. CDR3 length: 14 residues. The V gene's germline CDR1 is SGHRS and CDR2 YFSETQ. Trimming pared 2 bases from V and 2 bases from J, leaving 11 bases between. The CDR3 protein is CASSLESATYEQYF. The DNA for the CDR3 is TGCGCCAGCAGCTTAGAAAGCGCGACCTACGAGCAGTACTTC.

The chain carries TRBV28 and TRBJ2-1, with a tentative D call TRBD2 (7 bases). The CDR3 has 15 residues. V lost 3 bases to trimming and J lost 8 bases, with 17 bases between them. Germline V gives CDR1 MDHEN, CDR2 SYDVKM. The CDR3 nucleotides are TGTGCCAGCAGTTTGGGGGGGGCTACGCCATATGAGCAGTTCTTC. Encoded protein: CASSLGGATPYEQFF.

The gene calls are TRBV7-9 and TRBJ2-7; the match to TRBD2 covers 8 bases. Germline trimming cut 3 bases from V and 5 bases from J; bases unmatched to any gene: 0. In germline, CDR1 is SEHNR, CDR2 FQNEAQ (reference sequence). CDR3 length: 12 residues. As DNA, the CDR3 is TGTGCCAGCAGCTTTAGCGGGAACGAGCAGTACTTC. Its protein is CASSFSGNEQYF.

This clone was counted only a few times. The CDR3 reads CASSKTGFSHF. CDR3 DNA: TGTGCCAGCAGTAAAACAGGGTTTTCGCATTTT. The gene calls are TRBV6-1 and TRBJ1-5; a possible D gene is TRBD1 (6 bases). CDR3 length: 11 residues. CDR1 and CDR2 (germline): MNHNS, SASEGT. V gave up 5 bases and J gave up 15 bases, with 14 bases separating them.

This CDR3 reads CASRLDRVSTGELFF. The CDR3 DNA reads as TGTGCCAGCAGGTTGGACAGGGTTAGCACCGGGGAGCTGTTTTTT. J is TRBJ2-2 and V is TRBV2; 8 bases match TRBD1. CDR1 and CDR2 (germline): SNHLY, FYNNEI. The CDR3 length is 15 residues. The J segment lost 4 bases and the V segment lost 6 bases, leaving 7 bases of the junction unmatched.

To note about this clone: A read error is possible here, since a much larger clone lies one base away. This rearrangement joins TRBV30 to TRBJ2-3; the D gene is possibly TRBD2 (6 bases). The CDR3 spans 14 residues. Germline CDR1 reads GTSNPN; CDR2 reads SVGIG (reference sequence). The CDR3 is CAWSRGGFTDAQYF. DNA of the CDR3: TGTGCCTGGAGCCGTGGGGGGTTCACAGATGCGCAGTATTTT.

The chain combines TRBV28 with TRBJ2-3; 10 positions agree with TRBD2. CDR1 is MDHEN and CDR2 is SYDVKM in the germline V gene. V shed 5 bases and J 1 base; nucleotides not matched to a gene: 6. CDR3 length equals 16 residues. The CDR3 DNA reads as TGTGCCAGCAGTCTTAATAGCGGGGGGCGCACAGATACGCAGTATTTT. Residues: CASSLNSGGRTDTQYF. The variable domain in full, completed from reference TRBV28 and TRBJ2-3, reads DVKVTQSSRYLVKRTGEKVFLECVQDMDHENMFWYRQDPGLGLRLIYFSYDVKMKEKGDIPEGYSVSREKKERFSLILESASTNQTSMYLCASSLNSGGRTDTQYFGPGTRLTVL.

This clone was observed a single time. This chain joins TRBV2 and TRBJ2-3, with 9 bases lining up with TRBD2. CDR1 SNHLY and CDR2 FYNNEI come from the germline V gene. The CDR3 runs to 17 residues. After removal of 3 bases from V and 2 bases from J, the junction contained 9 bases not matched to a gene. The CDR3 sequence is CASSEKLGLANTDTQYF. For the CDR3, the DNA is TGTGCCAGCAGTGAGAAGCTGGGACTAGCTAACACAGATACGCAGTATTTT.